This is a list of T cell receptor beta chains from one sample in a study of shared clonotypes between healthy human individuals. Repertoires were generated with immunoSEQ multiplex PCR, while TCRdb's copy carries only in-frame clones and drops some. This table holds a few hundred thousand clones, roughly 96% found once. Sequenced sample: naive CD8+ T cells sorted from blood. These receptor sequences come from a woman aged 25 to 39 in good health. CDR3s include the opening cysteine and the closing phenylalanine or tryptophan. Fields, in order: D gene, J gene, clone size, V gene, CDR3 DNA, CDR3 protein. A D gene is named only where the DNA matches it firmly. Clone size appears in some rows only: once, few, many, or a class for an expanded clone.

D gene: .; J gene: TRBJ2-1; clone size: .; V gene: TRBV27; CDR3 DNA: TGTGCCAGCAGTTTCAATTCCTACAATGAGCAGTTCTTC; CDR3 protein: CASSFNSYNEQFF
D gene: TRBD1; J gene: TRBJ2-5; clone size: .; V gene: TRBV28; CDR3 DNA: TGTGCCAGCAGTTCTAGACAGGGGGAGTACCAAGAGACCCAGTACTTC; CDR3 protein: CASSSRQGEYQETQYF
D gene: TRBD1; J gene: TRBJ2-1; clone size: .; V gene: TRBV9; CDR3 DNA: TGTGCCAGCAGCGTAGGTTGGGCAGGGGGCATCAATGAGCAGTTCTTC; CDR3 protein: CASSVGWAGGINEQFF
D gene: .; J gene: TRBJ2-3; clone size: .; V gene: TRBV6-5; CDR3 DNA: TGTGCCAGCACCGCACTAACTAGCACAGATACGCAGTATTTT; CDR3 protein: CASTALTSTDTQYF
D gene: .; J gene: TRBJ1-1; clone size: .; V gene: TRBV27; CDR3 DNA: TGTGCCAGCAGCTCAACCAACACTGAAGCTTTCTTT; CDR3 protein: CASSSTNTEAFF
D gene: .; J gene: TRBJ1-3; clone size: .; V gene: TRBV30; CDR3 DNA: TGTGCCTGGAGGGGGCCGGCAATAGGAAACACCATATATTTT; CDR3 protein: CAWRGPAIGNTIYF
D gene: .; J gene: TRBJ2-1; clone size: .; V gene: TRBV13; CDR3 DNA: TGTGCCAGCAGCTTGGACTACGGAAATGAGCAGTTCTTC; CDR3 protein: CASSLDYGNEQFF
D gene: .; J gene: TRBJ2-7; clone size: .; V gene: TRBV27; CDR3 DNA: TGTGCCAGCAAACTATTAGCGCCATCCTACGAGCAGTACTTC; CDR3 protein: CASKLLAPSYEQYF
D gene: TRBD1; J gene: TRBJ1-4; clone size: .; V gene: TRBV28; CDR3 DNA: TGTGCCAGCAGGGTAGGGTTCAGGAAGGGGACAGATGAAAAACTGTTTTTT; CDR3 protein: CASRVGFRKGTDEKLFF
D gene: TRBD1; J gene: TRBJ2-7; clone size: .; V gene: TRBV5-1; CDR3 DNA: TGCGCCAGCAGCTTGGCCCGGGACAGTCTCTACGAGCAGTACTTC; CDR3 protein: CASSLARDSLYEQYF
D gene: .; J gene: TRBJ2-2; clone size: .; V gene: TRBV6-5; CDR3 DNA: TGTGCCAGCAGTCTTTACCGGAACACCGGGGAGCTGTTTTTT; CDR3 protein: CASSLYRNTGELFF
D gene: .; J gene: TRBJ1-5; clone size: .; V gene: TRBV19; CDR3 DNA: TGTGCCAGTAGTGGGGGCTGGGGTCAGCCCCAGCATTTT; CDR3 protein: CASSGGWGQPQHF
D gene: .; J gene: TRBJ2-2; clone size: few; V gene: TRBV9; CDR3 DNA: TGTGCCAGCAGCCCAGAGGGCCTAGGTTACACCGGGGAGCTGTTTTTT; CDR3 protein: CASSPEGLGYTGELFF
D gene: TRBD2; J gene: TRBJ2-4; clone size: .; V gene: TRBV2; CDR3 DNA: TGTGCCAGCAGTGAAATAGCGGGAGGGCCGTGGGACATTCAGTACTTC; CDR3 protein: CASSEIAGGPWDIQYF
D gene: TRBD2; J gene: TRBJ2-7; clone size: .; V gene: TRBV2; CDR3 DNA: TGTGCCACCGGACTAGCGGACTACGAGCAGTACTTC; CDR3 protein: CATGLADYEQYF
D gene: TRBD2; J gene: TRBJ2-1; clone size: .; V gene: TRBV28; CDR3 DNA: TGTGCCAGCAGTGGTAAGGGACTAGCGGGAGTCCCCTACAATGAGCAGTTCTTC; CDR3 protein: CASSGKGLAGVPYNEQFF
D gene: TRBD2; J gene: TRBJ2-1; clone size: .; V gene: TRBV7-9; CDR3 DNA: TGTGCCAGCAGCAATAGCGGGAGCTCCTACAATGAGCAGTTCTTC; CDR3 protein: CASSNSGSSYNEQFF
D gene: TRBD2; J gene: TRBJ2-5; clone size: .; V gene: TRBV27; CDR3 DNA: TGTGCCAGCAGTCCTTCAATTAGACTAGCGGGAGGGGGGGAGACCCAGTACTTC; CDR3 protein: CASSPSIRLAGGGETQYF
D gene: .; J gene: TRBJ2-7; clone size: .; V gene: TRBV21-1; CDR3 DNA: TGTGCCAGCAGCAAAGAGGGACAGCGGAACTACGAGCAGTACTTC; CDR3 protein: CASSKEGQRNYEQYF
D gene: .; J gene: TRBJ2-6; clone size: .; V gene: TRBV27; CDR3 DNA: TGTGCCAGCAGTTTAGTGGGCGGGGCCAACGTCCTGACTTTC; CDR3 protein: CASSLVGGANVLTF
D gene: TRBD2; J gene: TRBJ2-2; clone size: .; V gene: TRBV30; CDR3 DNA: TGTGCCTGGAGTGTAAATTCACTAGCGGGAGGGCCCGGGGAGCTGTTTTTT; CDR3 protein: CAWSVNSLAGGPGELFF
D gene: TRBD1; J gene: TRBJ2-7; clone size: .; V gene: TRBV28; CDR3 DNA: TGTGCCAGCAGTTTGGACAGGGGAATTGACGAGCAGTACTTC; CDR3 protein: CASSLDRGIDEQYF
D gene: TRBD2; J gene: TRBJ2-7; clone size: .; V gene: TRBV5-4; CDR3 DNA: TGTGCCAGCAGCTTGAGTCGACGGGAGGGCCACTACGAGCAGTACTTC; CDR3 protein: CASSLSRREGHYEQYF
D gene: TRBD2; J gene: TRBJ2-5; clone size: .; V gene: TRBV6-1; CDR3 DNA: TGTGCCAGCAGTGCGCCAAGGGGACTAGCGGGAGAGACCCAGTACTTC; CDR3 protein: CASSAPRGLAGETQYF
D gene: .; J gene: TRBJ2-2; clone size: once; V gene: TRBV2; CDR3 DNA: TGTGCCAGCAGTGAAGGCCAGGGGTCCCAGGGGCTGTTTTTT; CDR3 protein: CASSEGQGSQGLFF
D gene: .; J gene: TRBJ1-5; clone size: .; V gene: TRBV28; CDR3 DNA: TGTGCCAGCAGTTTAATTGGCGCGGATAGCAATCAGCCCCAGCATTTT; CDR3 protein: CASSLIGADSNQPQHF
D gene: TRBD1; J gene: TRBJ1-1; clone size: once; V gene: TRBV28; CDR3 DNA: TGTGCCAGCAGCCCCGGACAGGGATTCACTGAAGCTTTCTTT; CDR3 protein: CASSPGQGFTEAFF
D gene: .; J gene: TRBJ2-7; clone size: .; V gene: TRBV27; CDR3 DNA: TGTGCCAGCAGCCCGGTAGGGGGAACCTACGAGCAGTACTTC; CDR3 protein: CASSPVGGTYEQYF
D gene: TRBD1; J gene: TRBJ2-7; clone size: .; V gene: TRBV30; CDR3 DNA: TGTGCCTGGAGTGGCGGACAGGGGATCTCCTACGAGCAGTACTTC; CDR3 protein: CAWSGGQGISYEQYF
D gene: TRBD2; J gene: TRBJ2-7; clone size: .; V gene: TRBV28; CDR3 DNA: TGTGCCAGCAGGAGGACTAGCTTCGAGCAGTACTTC; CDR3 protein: CASRRTSFEQYF
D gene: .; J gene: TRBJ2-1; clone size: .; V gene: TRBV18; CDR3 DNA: TGTGCCAGCTCACCCCGTAGCAATGAGCAGTTCTTC; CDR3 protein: CASSPRSNEQFF
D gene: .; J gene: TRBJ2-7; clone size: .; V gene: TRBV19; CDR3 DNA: TGTGCCAGTAGTATAGGCGGCGGATCCTACGAGCAGTACTTC; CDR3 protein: CASSIGGGSYEQYF
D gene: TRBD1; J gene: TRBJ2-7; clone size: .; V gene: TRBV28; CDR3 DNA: TGTGCCAGCACCCGGGACAGGGGATACGAGCAGTACTTC; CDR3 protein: CASTRDRGYEQYF
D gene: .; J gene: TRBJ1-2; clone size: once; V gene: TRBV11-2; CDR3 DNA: TGTGCCAGCACCTCTTACACGACGGGATATGGCTACACCTTC; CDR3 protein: CASTSYTTGYGYTF
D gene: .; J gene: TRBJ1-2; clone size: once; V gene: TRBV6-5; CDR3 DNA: TGTGCCAGCAGGCAGGGGTATGGCTACACCTTC; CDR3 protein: CASRQGYGYTF
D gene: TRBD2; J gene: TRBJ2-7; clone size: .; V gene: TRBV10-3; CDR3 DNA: TGTGCCACCCTAGCGGGAGCAGGGTACGAGCAGTACTTC; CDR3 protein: CATLAGAGYEQYF
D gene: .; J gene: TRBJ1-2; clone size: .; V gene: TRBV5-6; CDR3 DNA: TGTGCCAGCAGCCACACCATGGGAGATGGCTACACCTTC; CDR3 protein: CASSHTMGDGYTF